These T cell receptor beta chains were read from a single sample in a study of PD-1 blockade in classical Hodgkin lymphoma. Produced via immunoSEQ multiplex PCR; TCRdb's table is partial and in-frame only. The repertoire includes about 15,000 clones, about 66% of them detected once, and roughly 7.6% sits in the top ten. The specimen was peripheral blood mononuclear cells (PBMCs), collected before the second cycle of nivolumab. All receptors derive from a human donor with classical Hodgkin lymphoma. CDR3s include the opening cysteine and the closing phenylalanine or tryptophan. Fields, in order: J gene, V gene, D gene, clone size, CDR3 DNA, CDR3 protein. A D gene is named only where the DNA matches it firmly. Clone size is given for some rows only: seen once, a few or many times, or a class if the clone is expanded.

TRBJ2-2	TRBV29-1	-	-	TGCAGCGTTGAAGATTTCACAGGGAGCGGGGAGCTGTTTTTT	CSVEDFTGSGELFF
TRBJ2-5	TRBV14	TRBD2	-	TGTGCCAGCAGCCAAAGGGGACTAGCGGGAGAGACCCAGTACTTC	CASSQRGLAGETQYF
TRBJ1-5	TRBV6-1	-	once	TGTGCCAGCAGTCGGACGGATTATAGCAATCAGCCCCAGCATTTT	CASSRTDYSNQPQHF
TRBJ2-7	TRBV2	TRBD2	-	TGTGCCAGCAGTGAAGCGCTCGCTAGCGGTTCCTACGAGCAGTACTTC	CASSEALASGSYEQYF
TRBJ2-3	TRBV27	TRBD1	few	TGTGCCAGCAGTCGGACAGGGGTAAGAGATACGCAGTATTTT	CASSRTGVRDTQYF
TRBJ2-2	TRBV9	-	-	TGTGCCAGCAGCGTAGAACGGACGTACACCGGGGAGCTGTTTTTT	CASSVERTYTGELFF
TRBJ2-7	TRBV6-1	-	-	TGTGCCAGCAGTGAACTGGGGGGCTCCTACGAGCAGTACTTC	CASSELGGSYEQYF
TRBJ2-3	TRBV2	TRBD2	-	TGTGCCAGCAGTCCAAGGGTCCTAGCGGGTAGCACAGATACGCAGTATTTT	CASSPRVLAGSTDTQYF
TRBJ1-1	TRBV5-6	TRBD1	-	TGTGCCAGCAGCTTGTGGCAGGGGGCGATGACTGAAGCTTTCTTT	CASSLWQGAMTEAFF
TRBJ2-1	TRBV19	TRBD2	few	TGTGCCAGTGGTGATAGCGGGAGCTCGTCCAATGAGCAGTTCTTC	CASGDSGSSSNEQFF
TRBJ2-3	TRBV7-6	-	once	TGTGCCAGCAGCCCCCGGGGCGGACTCACAGATACGCAGTATTTT	CASSPRGGLTDTQYF
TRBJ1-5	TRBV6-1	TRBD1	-	TGTGCCAGCAGTGTACTAACAGGGGATCAGCCCCAGCATTTT	CASSVLTGDQPQHF
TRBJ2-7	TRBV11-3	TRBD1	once	TGTGCCAGCAGCTTAGATGGGACAGGGGGCCGCGAGCAGTACTTC	CASSLDGTGGREQYF
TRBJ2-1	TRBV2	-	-	TGTGCCAGCACGTCGGCCAATGAGCAGTTCTTC	CASTSANEQFF
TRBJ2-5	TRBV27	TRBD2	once	TGTGCCAGCAGTTTATCTGGGACTAGCGGGAGAGAGACCCAGTACTTC	CASSLSGTSGRETQYF
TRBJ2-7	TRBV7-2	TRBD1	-	TGTGCCAGCAGCGTGATTGGGACAGCCTACGAGCAGTACTTC	CASSVIGTAYEQYF
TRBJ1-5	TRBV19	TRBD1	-	TGTGCCAGTGACAGGGGCGTCAATCAGCCCCAGCATTTT	CASDRGVNQPQHF
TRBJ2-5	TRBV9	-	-	TGTGCCAGCAGCGTAGGGACGGACAGTCTTCGCGAGACCCAGTACTTC	CASSVGTDSLRETQYF
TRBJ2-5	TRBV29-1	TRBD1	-	TGCGGGACAGGGAAACAAGAGACCCAGTACTTC	CGTGKQETQYF
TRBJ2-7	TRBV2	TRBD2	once	TGTGCCAGCAGTGCGGGACTAGCGGGGGGGGCCTACGAGCAGTACTTC	CASSAGLAGGAYEQYF
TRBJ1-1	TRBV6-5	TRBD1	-	TGTGCCAGCAGTCTTACAGGGGGCACTGAAGCTTTCTTT	CASSLTGGTEAFF
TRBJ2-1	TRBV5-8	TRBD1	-	TGTGCCAGCAGCTTGAACAGGGGGCTGTACAATGAGCAGTTCTTC	CASSLNRGLYNEQFF
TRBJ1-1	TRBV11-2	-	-	TGTGCCAGCAGCTTTCTGTTTGTGGCCAGACAGAACACTGAAGCTTTCTTT	CASSFLFVARQNTEAFF
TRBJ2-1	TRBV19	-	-	TGTGCCAGTAGATACACAGGCGACAATGAGCAGTTCTTC	CASRYTGDNEQFF
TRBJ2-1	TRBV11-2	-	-	TGTGCCAGCAGCCTCCGAGGCCTTTACAATGAGCAGTTCTTC	CASSLRGLYNEQFF
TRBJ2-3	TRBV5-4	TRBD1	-	TGTGCCAGCAGCTTAGGGGGCGCGGGTACAGATACGCAGTATTTT	CASSLGGAGTDTQYF
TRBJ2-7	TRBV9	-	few	TGTGCCAGCAGCGTAGGAGGGCCAATGGACGAGCAGTACTTC	CASSVGGPMDEQYF
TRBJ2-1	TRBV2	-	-	TGTGCCAGCAGCCCCACCCAGGGCTCCTACAATGAGCAGTTCTTC	CASSPTQGSYNEQFF
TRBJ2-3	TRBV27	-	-	TGTGCCAGCAGACCAATAGGGGGAGGGTACACAGATACGCAGTATTTT	CASRPIGGGYTDTQYF
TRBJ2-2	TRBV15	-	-	TGTGCCACCAGCAGGACGGGCAACACCGGGGAGCTGTTTTTT	CATSRTGNTGELFF
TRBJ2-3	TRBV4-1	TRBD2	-	TGCGCCAGCAGCCGGTCGGGACTAGCGGGAGGAGGCGCAGATACGCAGTATTTT	CASSRSGLAGGGADTQYF
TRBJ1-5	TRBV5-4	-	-	TGTGCCAGCAGCCCGGGCGGGGGCAATCAGCCCCAGCATTTT	CASSPGGGNQPQHF
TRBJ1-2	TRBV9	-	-	TGTGCCAGCAGCGTAGGTAAAGGGAGCGATGGCTACACCTTC	CASSVGKGSDGYTF
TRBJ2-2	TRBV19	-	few	TGTGCCAGTATCTCCGGGACTTACTCCCCGAACACCGGGGAGCTGTTTTTT	CASISGTYSPNTGELFF
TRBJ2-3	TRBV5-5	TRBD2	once	TGTGCCAGCAGCTTGGGCGGGAGCGGGGCAGATACGCAGTATTTT	CASSLGGSGADTQYF
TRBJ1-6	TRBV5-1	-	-	TGCGCCAGCAGCTTAGATTATAATTCACCCCTCCACTTT	CASSLDYNSPLHF
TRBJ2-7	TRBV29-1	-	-	TGCAGCGTTTGGGCGGGCAACACCTACGAGCAGTACTTC	CSVWAGNTYEQYF
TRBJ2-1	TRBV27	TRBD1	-	TGTGCCAGCAGTTCGGGACAGGGACTCTACAATGAGCAGTTCTTC	CASSSGQGLYNEQFF
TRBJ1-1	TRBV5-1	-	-	TGCGCCAGCAGCCTCGACCTCCTTGGGACTGAAGCTTTCTTT	CASSLDLLGTEAFF
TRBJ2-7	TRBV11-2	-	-	TGTGCCAGCAGCTTAGACGATTACTACGAGCAGTACTTC	CASSLDDYYEQYF
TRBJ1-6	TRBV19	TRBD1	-	TGTGCCAGTAGTCCGCGGACAGGGGATAATTCACCCCTCCACTTT	CASSPRTGDNSPLHF
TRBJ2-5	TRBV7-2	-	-	TGTGCCAGCAGCTTAGGTTCGGGGCAAGAGACCCAGTACTTC	CASSLGSGQETQYF
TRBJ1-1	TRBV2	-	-	TGTGCCAGCAGCCAGGGGTGGAACACTGAAGCTTTCTTT	CASSQGWNTEAFF